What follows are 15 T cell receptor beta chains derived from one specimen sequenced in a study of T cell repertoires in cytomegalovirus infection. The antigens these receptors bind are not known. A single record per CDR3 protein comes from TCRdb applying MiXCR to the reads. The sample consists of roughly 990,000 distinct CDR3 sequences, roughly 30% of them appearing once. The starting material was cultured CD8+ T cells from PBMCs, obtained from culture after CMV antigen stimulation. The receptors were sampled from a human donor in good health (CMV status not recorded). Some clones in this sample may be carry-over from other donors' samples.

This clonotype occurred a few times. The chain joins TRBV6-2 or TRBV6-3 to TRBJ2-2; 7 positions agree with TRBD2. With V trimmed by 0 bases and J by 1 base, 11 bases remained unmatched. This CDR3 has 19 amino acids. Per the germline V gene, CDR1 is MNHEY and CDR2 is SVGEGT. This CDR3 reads CASSYSLGAGSLNTGELFF. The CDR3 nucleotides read TGTGCCAGCAGTTACTCCCTAGGAGCGGGGAGCCTGAACACCGGGGAGCTGTTTTTT.

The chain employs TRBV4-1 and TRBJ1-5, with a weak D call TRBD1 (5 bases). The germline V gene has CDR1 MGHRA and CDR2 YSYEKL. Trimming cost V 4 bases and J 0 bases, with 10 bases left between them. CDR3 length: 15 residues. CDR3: CASSPTGPSNQPQHF. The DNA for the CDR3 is TGCGCCAGCAGCCCCACAGGACCTAGCAATCAGCCCCAGCATTTT.

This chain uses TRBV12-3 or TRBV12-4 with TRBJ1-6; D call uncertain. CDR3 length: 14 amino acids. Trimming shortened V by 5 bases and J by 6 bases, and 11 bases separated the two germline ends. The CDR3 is CASSETGGNSPLHF. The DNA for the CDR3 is TGTGCCAGCAGTGAGACGGGTGGTAATTCACCCCTCCACTTT.

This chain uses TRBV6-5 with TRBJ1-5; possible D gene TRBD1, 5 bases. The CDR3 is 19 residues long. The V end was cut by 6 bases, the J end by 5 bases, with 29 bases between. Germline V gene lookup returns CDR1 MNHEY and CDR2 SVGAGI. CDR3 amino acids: CASSPGVQGESTSYQPQHF. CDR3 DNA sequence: TGTGCCAGCAGCCCGGGGGTTCAGGGTGAATCGACAAGTTATCAGCCCCAGCATTTT.

CDR3 nucleotides: TGCGCCAGCAGTGTCGTCGGCACTCTCTCTGGAAACACCATATATTTT. Translated: CASSVVGTLSGNTIYF. The chain employs TRBV10-2 and TRBJ1-3; no clear D gene. The germline CDR1 and CDR2 sequences are WSHSY and SAAADI. Trimming took off 4 bases at V and 0 bases at J, with 13 bases between the two ends. This CDR3 comprises 16 residues.

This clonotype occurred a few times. The CDR3 nucleotides read TGTGCCAGCAGCGCGCTGACAGGGGGCGATGGCTACACCTTC. Its protein is CASSALTGGDGYTF. The gene calls are TRBV7-6 and TRBJ1-2; 10 bases align to TRBD1. The CDR3 runs 14 residues. The V and J ends lost 5 bases and 6 bases, in that order; junction bases with no gene match: 6. Germline V gene lookup returns CDR1 SGHVS and CDR2 FNYEAQ.

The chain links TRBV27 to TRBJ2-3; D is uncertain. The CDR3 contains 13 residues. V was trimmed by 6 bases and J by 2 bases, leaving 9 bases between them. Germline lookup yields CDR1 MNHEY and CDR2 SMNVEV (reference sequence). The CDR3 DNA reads TGTGCCAGCAGCAAATTGATCACAGATACGCAGTATTTT. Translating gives CASSKLITDTQYF.

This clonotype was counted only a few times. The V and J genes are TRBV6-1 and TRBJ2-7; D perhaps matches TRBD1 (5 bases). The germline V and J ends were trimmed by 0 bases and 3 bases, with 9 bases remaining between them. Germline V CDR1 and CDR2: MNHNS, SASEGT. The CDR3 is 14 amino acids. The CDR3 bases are TGTGCCAGCAGTGAAGCTTGGGGCGACTACGAGCAGTACGTC. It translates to CASSEAWGDYEQYV.

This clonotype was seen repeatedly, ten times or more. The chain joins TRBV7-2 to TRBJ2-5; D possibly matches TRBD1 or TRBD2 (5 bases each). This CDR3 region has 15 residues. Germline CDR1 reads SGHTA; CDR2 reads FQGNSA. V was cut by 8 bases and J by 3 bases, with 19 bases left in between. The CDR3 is CASGSYLGTKETQYF. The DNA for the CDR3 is TGTGCCAGCGGCTCCTACCTGGGGACGAAAGAGACCCAGTACTTC.

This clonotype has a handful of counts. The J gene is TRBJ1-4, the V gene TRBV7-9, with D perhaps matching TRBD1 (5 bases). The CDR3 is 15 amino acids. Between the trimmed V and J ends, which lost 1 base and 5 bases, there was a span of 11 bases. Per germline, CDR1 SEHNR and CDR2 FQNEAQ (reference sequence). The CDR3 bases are TGTGCCAGCAGCTTAGGGCCCCGACAGAATGAAAAACTGTTTTTT. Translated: CASSLGPRQNEKLFF.

CDR3 bases: TGTGCCAGCAGCCACTCTGCGAAGGGGGACTGGAACACTGAAGCTTTCTTT. Translating it yields CASSHSAKGDWNTEAFF. The V call is TRBV14, the J call TRBJ1-1; the D gene is possibly TRBD1 (6 bases). The V end lost 3 bases, the J end lost 1 base, and 18 bases lay between the germline ends. Germline-derived CDR1 and CDR2 are SGHDN and FVKESK. The CDR3 totals 17 residues.

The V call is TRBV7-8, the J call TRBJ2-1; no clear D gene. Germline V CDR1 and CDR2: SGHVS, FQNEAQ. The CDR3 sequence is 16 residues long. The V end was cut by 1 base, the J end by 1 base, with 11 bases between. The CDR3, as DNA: TGTGCCAGCAGCTTAGTGGCTCACCATTCCTACAATGAGCAGTTCTTC. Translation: CASSLVAHHSYNEQFF.

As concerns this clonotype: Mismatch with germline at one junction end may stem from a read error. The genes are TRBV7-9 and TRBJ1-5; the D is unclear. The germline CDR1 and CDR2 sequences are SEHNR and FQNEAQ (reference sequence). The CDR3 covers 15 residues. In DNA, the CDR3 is TGTGCCAGCAGCCCCACTGACACTAGCAATCAGCCCCGGCATTTT. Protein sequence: CASSPTDTSNQPRHF.

The CDR3 spells CATLGQAESRSGNTIYF. The CDR3 DNA sequence: TGTGCCACCCTGGGACAGGCTGAGTCAAGATCTGGAAACACCATATATTTT. The rearrangement uses TRBV19 and TRBJ1-3; 8 bases align to TRBD1. With V trimmed by 10 bases and J by 1 base, 15 bases remained unmatched. CDR1 and CDR2 (germline): LNHDA, SQIVND (reference sequence). This CDR3 comprises 17 residues.

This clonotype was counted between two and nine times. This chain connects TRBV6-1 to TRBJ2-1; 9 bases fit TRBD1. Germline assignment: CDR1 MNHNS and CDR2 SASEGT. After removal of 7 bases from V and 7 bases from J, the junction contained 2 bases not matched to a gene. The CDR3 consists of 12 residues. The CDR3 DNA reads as TGTGCCAGCACCGACAGGGGGAATGAGCAGTTCTTC. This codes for CASTDRGNEQFF.